Presented here are 5 T cell receptor beta chains from one specimen sequenced in a study of cytomegalovirus exposure and HLA in healthy donors. PCR primers comprised 60 Vbeta and 13 Jbeta primers. Repertoires were generated with immunoSEQ multiplex PCR, while TCRdb's copy carries only in-frame clones and drops some. The sample has roughly 100,000 clones; 80% are singletons. Sequenced sample: PBMCs. The receptors shown here come from a man aged 30-40 years in good health and CMV-seropositive.

This sequence joins TRBV10-3 and TRBJ2-7, with D maybe TRBD1 (5 bases). This CDR3 is 15 amino acids long. V dropped 2 bases and J dropped 0 bases, with 11 bases sitting between them. Germline assignment: CDR1 ENHRY and CDR2 SYGVKD. In nucleotides, the CDR3 is TGTGCCATCAGTGAGACAATACAGGACTCCTACGAGCAGTACTTC. As protein: CAISETIQDSYEQYF.

This clone was counted once. The chain couples TRBV6-5 to TRBJ2-1; 12 bases map to TRBD1. The V gene end was trimmed by 3 bases and the J gene end by 10 bases; junction bases not matched to a gene: 10. This CDR3 comprises 16 residues. CDR1 and CDR2 from the germline V gene are MNHEY and SVGAGI. CDR3 amino acids: CASSYPGTGGAGEQFF. CDR3 bases: TGTGCCAGCAGTTATCCCGGGACAGGGGGCGCCGGGGAGCAGTTCTTC.

The J gene is TRBJ2-2, the V gene TRBV27, with D possibly TRBD2 on 5 matching bases. Germline CDR1 MNHEY, CDR2 SMNVEV (reference sequence). This CDR3 region has 16 residues. V lost 6 bases and J lost 6, with 20 bases in between. The CDR3 here is CASRPALARGAGELFF. DNA of the CDR3: TGTGCCAGCAGGCCAGCTCTAGCACGTGGCGCCGGGGAGCTGTTTTTT.

This chain connects TRBV7-6 to TRBJ1-2, with D unclear. V shed 1 base and J shed 4 bases, with 13 bases lying between them. This CDR3 has 15 residues. Germline CDR1 and CDR2: SGHVS and FNYEAQ. Here the CDR3 reads CASSLERGTSYGYTF. The CDR3 coding sequence is TGTGCCAGCAGCTTAGAGCGAGGCACGAGCTATGGCTACACCTTC.

This chain connects TRBV27 to TRBJ2-7; 7 bases match TRBD1. The V and J ends lost 6 bases and 2 bases, in that order; junction bases with no gene match: 4. The CDR3 is 13 amino acids. The germline CDR1 and CDR2 sequences are MNHEY and SMNVEV (reference sequence). CDR3 sequence (DNA): TGTGCCAGCAGCCCGGGACAGACCTACGAGCAGTACTTC. Residues: CASSPGQTYEQYF.